This TCR beta chain is drawn from a study of OX40 agonist ivuxolimab in advanced cancers. General study findings and limits: On average, CD8+ T cells showed a greater number of expanded clones than CD4+.

Data came from immunoSEQ multiplex PCR; TCRdb stores just in-frame clones and leaves some out. The sample lists about 13,000 clones, approximately 80% seen once, with over 35% in the top ten. Concerning this clone: Antigen specificity is unknown.

CDR3 length equals 15 residues. The V gene lost 2 bases and the J gene lost 8 bases, with 18 bases spanning the gap. CDR1 MNHEY and CDR2 SVGAGI come from the germline V gene. This material consisted of CD4+ or CD8+ T cells sorted from blood, taken in a trial of the OX40 agonist ivuxolimab. The chain couples TRBV6-5 to TRBJ1-2, with D possibly being TRBD1 (5 bases). This receptor was taken from an adult with an advanced solid tumor such as melanoma, head and neck, liver or kidney cancer. CDR3 residues: CASSYGVGQDMGYTF. The CDR3 region has the DNA TGTGCCAGCAGTTACGGCGTAGGGCAGGACATGGGCTACACCTTC.